This TCR beta chain was documented in a study of blood T cell repertoires in COVID-19. Study in general: Samples came from the United States, Italy and Spain, spanning acute and convalescent COVID-19. T cells, B-cell-depleted T cells, or PBMCs provided the cDNA or gDNA that served as material.

TCRdb keeps only in-frame clones here, not all; method: immunoSEQ multiplex PCR. The sample comprises over 200,000 clones, 87% of which are singletons, and more than 10% rests with the top ten. From germline, CDR1 is LNHNV and CDR2 YYDKDF (reference sequence). The CDR3 runs to 15 residues. With 0 bases clipped from V and 7 bases from J, the junction kept 8 bases outside the gene matches. Material for sequencing was peripheral blood. This receptor was obtained from a woman aged 18 to 35 who had recovered from COVID-19. The chain is built from TRBV15 and TRBJ1-1; 7 bases are a match to TRBD1. CDR3 DNA: TGTGCCACCAGCAGAGATCCGACAGGGCAGGGTGAAGCTTTCTTT. It yields the protein CATSRDPTGQGEAFF. Filled out from reference TRBV15 and TRBJ1-1, the complete variable domain reads DAMVIQNPRYQVTQFGKPVTLSCSQTLNHNVMYWYQQKSSQAPKLLFHYYDKDFNNEADTPDNFQSRRPNTSFCFLDIRSPGLGDTAMYLCATSRDPTGQGEAFFGQGTRLTVV.